The clone carrying this T cell receptor (beta chain) was found once. Data came from immunoSEQ multiplex PCR; TCRdb stores just in-frame clones and leaves some out. The sample yields tens of thousands of clones, approximately 92% seen once. The data originate from a study of technical replicates of blood from a handful of donors. The sequence was collected from a human donor in good health. Specimen: T cells isolated from PBMCs.

For the CDR3, the DNA is TGTGCCAGCAACCTGGGACAGGGAAACTCCTACGAGCAGTACTTC. This translates into CASNLGQGNSYEQYF. The V gene is TRBV28, the J gene TRBJ2-7, with 9 nucleotides matching TRBD1. The length of the CDR3 is 15 residues. CDR1 is MDHEN and CDR2 is SYDVKM in the germline V gene. V shed 7 bases, J shed 0 bases, and the junction held 7 bases outside the gene matches.